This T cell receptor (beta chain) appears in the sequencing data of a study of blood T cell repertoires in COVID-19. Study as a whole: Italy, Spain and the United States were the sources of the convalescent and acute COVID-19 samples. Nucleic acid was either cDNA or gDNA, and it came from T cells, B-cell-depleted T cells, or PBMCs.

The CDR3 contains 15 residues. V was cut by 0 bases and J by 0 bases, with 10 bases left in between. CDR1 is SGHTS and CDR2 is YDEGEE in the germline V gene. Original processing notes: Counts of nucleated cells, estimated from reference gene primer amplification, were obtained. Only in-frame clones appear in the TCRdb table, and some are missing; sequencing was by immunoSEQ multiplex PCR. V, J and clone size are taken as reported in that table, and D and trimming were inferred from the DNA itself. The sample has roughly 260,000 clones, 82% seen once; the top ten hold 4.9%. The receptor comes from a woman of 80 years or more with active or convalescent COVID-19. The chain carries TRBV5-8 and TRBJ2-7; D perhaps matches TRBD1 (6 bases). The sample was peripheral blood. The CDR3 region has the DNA TGTGCCAGCAGCTTGGGTCCGGACAGCTCCTACGAGCAGTACTTC. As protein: CASSLGPDSSYEQYF. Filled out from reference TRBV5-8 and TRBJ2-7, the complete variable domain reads EAGVTQSPTHLIKTRGQQATLRCSPISGHTSVYWYQQALGLGLQFLLWYDEGEERNRGNFPPRFSGRQFPNYSSELNVNALELEDSALYLCASSLGPDSSYEQYFGPGTRLTVT.